This TCR beta chain was sequenced during a study of cytomegalovirus exposure and HLA in healthy donors. The V and J ends lost 2 bases and 11 bases respectively, with 16 bases between them. The germline V gene encodes CDR1 SGHRS and CDR2 YFSETQ. This CDR3 spans 13 amino acids. With 60 Vbeta and 13 Jbeta primers, the PCR was carried out. Sequencing used immunoSEQ multiplex PCR; TCRdb keeps in-frame clones, though not all of them. This sample has around 130,000 clones, with about 8.5% found just once. The table lists this clone with a few counts. The receptor was isolated from a man in his forties in good health and CMV-seronegative. Sequenced material: PBMCs. The chain carries TRBV5-1 and TRBJ1-1; D is perhaps TRBD1 (6 bases). CDR3 in amino acids: CASSFNRDVGAFF. The DNA of the CDR3 is TGCGCCAGCAGCTTTAACAGGGATGTGGGGGCTTTCTTT.